This T cell receptor (beta chain) is from a study of blood T cell repertoires in COVID-19. Study background: The study drew acute and convalescent COVID-19 samples from the United States, Italy and Spain. Sources were T cells, B-cell-depleted T cells, or PBMCs; the material itself was cDNA or gDNA.

CDR3 size: 14 residues. V dropped 1 base and J dropped 7 bases, with 9 bases sitting between them. Germline lookup yields CDR1 SGHRS and CDR2 YFSETQ. How the authors handled the data: For nucleated cells, counts were estimated from reference gene primer amplification. Repertoires were generated with immunoSEQ multiplex PCR, while TCRdb's copy carries only in-frame clones and drops some. V and J calls and clone size are as listed in that table; D and trimming were resolved from the DNA. The sample lists about 270,000 clones, around 87% occurring once. This receptor was taken from a woman between 50 and 59 years old with acute or convalescent COVID-19. Material for sequencing was peripheral blood. This chain uses TRBV5-1 with TRBJ1-6; D perhaps matches TRBD1 (5 bases). This CDR3 reads CASSLTGGNSPLHF. The CDR3 coding sequence is TGCGCCAGCAGCTTGACAGGTGGCAATTCACCCCTCCACTTT.